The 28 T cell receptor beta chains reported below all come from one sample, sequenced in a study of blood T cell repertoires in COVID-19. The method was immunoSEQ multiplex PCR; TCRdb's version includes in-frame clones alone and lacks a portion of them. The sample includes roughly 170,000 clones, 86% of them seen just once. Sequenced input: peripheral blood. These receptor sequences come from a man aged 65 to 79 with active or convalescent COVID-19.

The CDR3 loop is CAISEPDRGYEQFF. CDR3 DNA: TGTGCCATCAGTGAGCCGGACAGGGGCTATGAGCAGTTCTTC. The chain couples TRBV10-3 to TRBJ2-1; 9 bases match TRBD1. In germline, CDR1 is ENHRY, CDR2 SYGVKD. Unmatched junction bases numbered 4, after V lost 2 bases and J lost 8 bases. This CDR3 contains 14 residues.

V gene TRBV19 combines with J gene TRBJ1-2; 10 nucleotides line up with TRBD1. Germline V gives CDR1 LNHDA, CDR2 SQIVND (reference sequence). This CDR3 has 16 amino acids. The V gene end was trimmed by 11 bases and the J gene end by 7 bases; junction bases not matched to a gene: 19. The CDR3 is CAATDPRDRGTAGYTF. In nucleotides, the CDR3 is TGTGCCGCGACGGACCCCCGGGACAGGGGAACGGCTGGCTACACCTTC.

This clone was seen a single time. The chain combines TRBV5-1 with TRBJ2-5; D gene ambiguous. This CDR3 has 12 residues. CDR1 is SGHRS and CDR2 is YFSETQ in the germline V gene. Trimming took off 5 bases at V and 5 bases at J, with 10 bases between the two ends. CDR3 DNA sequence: TGCGCCAGCAGTTTAAATTCGGAGACCCAGTACTTC. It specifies CASSLNSETQYF.

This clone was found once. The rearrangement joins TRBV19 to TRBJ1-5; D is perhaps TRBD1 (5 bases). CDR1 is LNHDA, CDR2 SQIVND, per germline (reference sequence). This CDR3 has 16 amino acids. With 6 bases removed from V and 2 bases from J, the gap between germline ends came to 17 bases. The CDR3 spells CASRIAWTRRNQPQHF. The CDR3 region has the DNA TGTGCCAGTAGAATTGCGTGGACACGACGCAATCAGCCCCAGCATTTT.

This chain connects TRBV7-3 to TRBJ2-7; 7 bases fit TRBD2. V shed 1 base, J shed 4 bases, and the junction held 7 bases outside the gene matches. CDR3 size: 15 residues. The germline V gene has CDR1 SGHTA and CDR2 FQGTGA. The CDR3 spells CASSLRPSGFYEQYF. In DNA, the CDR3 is TGTGCCAGCAGCTTAAGGCCTAGCGGATTTTACGAGCAGTACTTC.

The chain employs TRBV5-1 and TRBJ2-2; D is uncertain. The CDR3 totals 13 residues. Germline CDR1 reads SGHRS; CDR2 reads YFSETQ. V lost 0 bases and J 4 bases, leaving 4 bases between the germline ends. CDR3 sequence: CASSLAGTGELFF. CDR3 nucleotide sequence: TGCGCCAGCAGCTTGGCGGGCACCGGGGAGCTGTTTTTT.

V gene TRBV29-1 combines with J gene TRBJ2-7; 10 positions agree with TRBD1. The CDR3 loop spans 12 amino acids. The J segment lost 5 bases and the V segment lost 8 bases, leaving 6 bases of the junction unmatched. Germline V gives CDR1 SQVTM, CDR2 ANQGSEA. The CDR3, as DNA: TGCAGCTCCACGACAGGGGGCGACGAGCAGTACTTC. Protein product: CSSTTGGDEQYF.

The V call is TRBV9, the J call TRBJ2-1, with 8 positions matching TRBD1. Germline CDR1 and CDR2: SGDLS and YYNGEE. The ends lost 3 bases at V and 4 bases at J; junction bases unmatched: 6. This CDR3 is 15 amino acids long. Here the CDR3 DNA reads TGTGCCAGCAGCGGACGGACAGGGAGTTACAATGAGCAGTTCTTC. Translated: CASSGRTGSYNEQFF.

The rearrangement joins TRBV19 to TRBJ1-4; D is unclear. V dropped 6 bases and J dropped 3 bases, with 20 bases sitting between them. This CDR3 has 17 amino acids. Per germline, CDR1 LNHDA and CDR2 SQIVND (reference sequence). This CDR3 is CASSPTDEGAANEKLFF. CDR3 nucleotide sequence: TGTGCCAGTAGCCCCACGGACGAGGGAGCAGCTAATGAAAAACTGTTTTTT.

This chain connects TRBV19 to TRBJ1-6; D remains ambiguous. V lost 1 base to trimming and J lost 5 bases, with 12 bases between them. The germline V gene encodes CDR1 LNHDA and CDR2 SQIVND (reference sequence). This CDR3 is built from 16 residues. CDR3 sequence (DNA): TGTGCCAGTAGTATAGCGGGCGCGGGGAATAATTCACCCCTCCACTTT. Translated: CASSIAGAGNNSPLHF.

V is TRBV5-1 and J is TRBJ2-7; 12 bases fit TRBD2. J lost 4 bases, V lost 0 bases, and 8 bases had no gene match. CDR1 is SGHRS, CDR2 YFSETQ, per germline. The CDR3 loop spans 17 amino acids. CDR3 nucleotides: TGCGCCAGCAGCTTGGGGCTAGCGGGAGGGCTGGCGTACGAGCAGTACTTC. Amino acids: CASSLGLAGGLAYEQYF.

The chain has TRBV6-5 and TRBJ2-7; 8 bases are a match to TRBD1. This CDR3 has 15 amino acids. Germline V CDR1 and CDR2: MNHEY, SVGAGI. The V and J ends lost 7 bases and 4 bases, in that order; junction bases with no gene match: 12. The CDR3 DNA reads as TGTGCCAGCATCCAACTAACAGGGGGTAGATACGAGCAGTACTTC. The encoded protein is CASIQLTGGRYEQYF.

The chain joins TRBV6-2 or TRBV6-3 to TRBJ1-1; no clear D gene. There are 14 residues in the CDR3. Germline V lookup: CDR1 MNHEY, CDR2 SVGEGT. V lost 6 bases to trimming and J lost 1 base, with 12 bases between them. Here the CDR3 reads CASRPSRGNTEAFF. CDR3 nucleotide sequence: TGTGCCAGCAGACCTTCCCGGGGGAACACTGAAGCTTTCTTT.

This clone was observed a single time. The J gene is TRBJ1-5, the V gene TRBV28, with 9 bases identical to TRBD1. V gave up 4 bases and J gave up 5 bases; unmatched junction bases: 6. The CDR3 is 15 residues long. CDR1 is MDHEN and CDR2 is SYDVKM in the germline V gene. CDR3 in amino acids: CASSSPGTGHQPQHF. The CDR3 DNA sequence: TGTGCCAGCAGTTCCCCCGGGACAGGGCATCAGCCCCAGCATTTT.

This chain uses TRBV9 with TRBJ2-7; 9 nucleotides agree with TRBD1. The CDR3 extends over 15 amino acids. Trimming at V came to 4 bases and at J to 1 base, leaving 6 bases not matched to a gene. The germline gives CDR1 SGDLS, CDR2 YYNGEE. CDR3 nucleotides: TGTGCCAGCAGCCCTTCGACAGGGGGTTCCTACGAGCAGTACTTC. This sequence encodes CASSPSTGGSYEQYF. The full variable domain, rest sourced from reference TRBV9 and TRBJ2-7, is DSGVTQTPKHLITATGQRVTLRCSPRSGDLSVYWYQQSLDQGLQFLIQYYNGEERAKGNILERFSAQQFPDLHSELNLSSLELGDSALYFCASSPSTGGSYEQYFGPGTRLTVT.

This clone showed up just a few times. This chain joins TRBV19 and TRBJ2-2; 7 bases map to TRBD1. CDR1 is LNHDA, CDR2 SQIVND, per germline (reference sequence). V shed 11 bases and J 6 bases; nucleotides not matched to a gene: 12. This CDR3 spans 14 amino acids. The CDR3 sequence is CAGSVGGSAGELFF. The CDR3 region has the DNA TGTGCCGGCTCGGTAGGGGGCTCAGCCGGGGAGCTGTTTTTT.

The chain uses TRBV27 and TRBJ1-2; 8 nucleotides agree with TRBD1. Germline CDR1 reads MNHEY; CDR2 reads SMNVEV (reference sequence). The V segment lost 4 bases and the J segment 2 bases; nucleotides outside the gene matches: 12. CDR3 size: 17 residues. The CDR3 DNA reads TGTGCCAGCAGTTCCCGACAGGGGTCCCAACACAACTATGGCTACACCTTC. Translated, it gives CASSSRQGSQHNYGYTF.

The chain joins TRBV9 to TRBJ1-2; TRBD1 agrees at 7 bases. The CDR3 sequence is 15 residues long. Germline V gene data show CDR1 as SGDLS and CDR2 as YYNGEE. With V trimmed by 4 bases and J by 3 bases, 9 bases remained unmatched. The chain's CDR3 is CASSPRQGGDYGYTF. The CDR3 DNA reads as TGTGCCAGCAGCCCCCGACAGGGTGGAGACTATGGCTACACCTTC.

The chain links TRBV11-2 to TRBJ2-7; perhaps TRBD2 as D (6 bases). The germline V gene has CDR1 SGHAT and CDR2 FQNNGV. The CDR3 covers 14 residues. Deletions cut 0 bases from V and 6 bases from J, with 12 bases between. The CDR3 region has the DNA TGTGCCAGCAGCTTAGATCTGACTAGATCCGAGCAGTACTTC. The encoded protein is CASSLDLTRSEQYF.

This chain's CDR3 is CASSSQGTGLDSPLHF. The CDR3 DNA follows: TGTGCCAGCAGTTCCCAGGGAACAGGTTTAGATTCACCCCTCCACTTT. The chain has TRBV6-5 and TRBJ1-6; possibly TRBD1 for D (5 bases). CDR1 is MNHEY, CDR2 SVGAGI, per germline. V lost 4 bases to trimming and J lost 8 bases, with 18 bases between them. The CDR3 runs to 16 residues.

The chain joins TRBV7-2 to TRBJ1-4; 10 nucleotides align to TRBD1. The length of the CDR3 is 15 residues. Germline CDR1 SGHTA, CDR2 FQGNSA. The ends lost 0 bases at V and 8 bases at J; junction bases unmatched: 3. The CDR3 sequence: CASSLAGTGEEKLFF. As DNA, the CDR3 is TGTGCCAGCAGCTTAGCCGGGACAGGGGAGGAAAAACTGTTTTTT.

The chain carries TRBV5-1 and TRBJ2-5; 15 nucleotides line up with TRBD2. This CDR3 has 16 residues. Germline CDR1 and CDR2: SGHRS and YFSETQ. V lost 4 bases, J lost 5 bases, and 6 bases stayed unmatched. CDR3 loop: CASSIGTSGGSETQYF. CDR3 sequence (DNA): TGCGCCAGCAGCATTGGGACTAGCGGGGGGTCGGAGACCCAGTACTTC.

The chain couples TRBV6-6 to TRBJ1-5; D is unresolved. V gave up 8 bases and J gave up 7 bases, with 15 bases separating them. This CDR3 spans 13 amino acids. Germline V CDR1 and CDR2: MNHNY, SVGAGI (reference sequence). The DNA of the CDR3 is TGTGCCAGCGGTGAGGGCTTAACGCAGCCCCAGCATTTT. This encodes CASGEGLTQPQHF.

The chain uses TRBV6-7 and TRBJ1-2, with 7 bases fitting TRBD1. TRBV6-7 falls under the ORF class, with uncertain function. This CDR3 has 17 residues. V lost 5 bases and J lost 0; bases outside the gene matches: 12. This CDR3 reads CASSHIFPGQSNYGYTF. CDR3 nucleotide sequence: TGTGCCAGCAGTCACATCTTCCCGGGACAGTCTAACTATGGCTACACCTTC.

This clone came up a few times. This CDR3 is CASSPIRQGGRKLFF. The CDR3 nucleotides read TGTGCCAGCAGTCCGATCAGACAGGGTGGCCGGAAACTGTTTTTT. The gene calls are TRBV11-2 and TRBJ1-4; 7 nucleotides align to TRBD1. Germline CDR1 and CDR2: SGHAT and FQNNGV. This CDR3 is 15 amino acids long. Germline trimming cut 6 bases from V and 11 bases from J; bases unmatched to any gene: 15.

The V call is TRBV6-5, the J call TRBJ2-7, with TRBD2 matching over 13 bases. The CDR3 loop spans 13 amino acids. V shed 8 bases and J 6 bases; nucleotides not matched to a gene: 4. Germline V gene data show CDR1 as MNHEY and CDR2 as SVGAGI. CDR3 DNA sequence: TGTGCCAGCCGGACTAGCGGGAGAGGCGAGCAGTACTTC. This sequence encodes CASRTSGRGEQYF.

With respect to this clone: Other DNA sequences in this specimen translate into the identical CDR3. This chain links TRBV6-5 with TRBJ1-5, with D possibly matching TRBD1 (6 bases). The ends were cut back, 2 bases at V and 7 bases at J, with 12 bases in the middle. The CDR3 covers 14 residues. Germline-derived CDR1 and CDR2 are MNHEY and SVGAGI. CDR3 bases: TGTGCCAGCAGTTACACAGGGCAGGGGCAGCCCCAGCATTTT. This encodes CASSYTGQGQPQHF.

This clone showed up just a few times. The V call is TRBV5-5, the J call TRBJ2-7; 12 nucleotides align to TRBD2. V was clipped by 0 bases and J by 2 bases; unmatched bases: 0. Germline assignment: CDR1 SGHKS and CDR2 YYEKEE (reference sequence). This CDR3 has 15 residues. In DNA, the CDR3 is TGTGCCAGCAGCTTGGGACTAGCGGGGGCCTACGAGCAGTACTTC. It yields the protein CASSLGLAGAYEQYF.